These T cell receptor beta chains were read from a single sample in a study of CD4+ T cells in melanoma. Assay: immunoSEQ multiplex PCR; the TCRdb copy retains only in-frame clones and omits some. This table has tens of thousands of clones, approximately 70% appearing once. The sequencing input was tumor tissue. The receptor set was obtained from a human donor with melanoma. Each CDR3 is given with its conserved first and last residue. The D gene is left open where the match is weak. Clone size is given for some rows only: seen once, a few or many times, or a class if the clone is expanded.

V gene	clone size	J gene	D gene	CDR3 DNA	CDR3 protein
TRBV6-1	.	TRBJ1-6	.	TGTGCCAGCGGGGCAGAGAGCTCCTATAATTCACCCCTCCACTTT	CASGAESSYNSPLHF
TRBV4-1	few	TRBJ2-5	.	TGCGCCAGCAGCCAACTAGCGCTCCAAGAGACCCAGTACTTC	CASSQLALQETQYF
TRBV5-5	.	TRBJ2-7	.	TGTGCCAGCAGCTTAGGGGACACATACGAGCAGTACTTC	CASSLGDTYEQYF
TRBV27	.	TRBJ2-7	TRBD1	TGTGCCAGCACCCACAACCGGGACAGGGCCTACGAGCAGTACTTC	CASTHNRDRAYEQYF
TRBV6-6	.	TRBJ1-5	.	TGTGCCAGCAGCTCGGGACATAGCAATCAGCCCCAGCATTTT	CASSSGHSNQPQHF
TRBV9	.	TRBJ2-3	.	TGTGCCAGCAGCGGGGGGGCTAGCGGCACAGATACGCAGTATTTT	CASSGGASGTDTQYF
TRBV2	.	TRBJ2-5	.	TGTGCCAGCAGTGAGTGGGACGGGAAAGAGACCCAGTACTTC	CASSEWDGKETQYF
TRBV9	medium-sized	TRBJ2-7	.	TGTGCCAGCAGCAGGACGGGTAGCTCCTACGAGCAGTACTTC	CASSRTGSSYEQYF
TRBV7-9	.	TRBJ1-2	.	TGTGCCAGCAGCTTAGTAACGTCGGGGTACTATGGCTACACCTTC	CASSLVTSGYYGYTF
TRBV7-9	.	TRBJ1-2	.	TGTGCCAGCAGCTTAGACAGCTTTAACTATGGCTACACCTTC	CASSLDSFNYGYTF
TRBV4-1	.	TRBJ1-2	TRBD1	TGCGCCAGCAGCACCCGGGACAGCCAAAACTATGGCTACACCTTC	CASSTRDSQNYGYTF
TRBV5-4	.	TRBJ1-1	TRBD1	TGTGCCAGCAGCACCACAGGGGGCAAAAGTGAAGCTTTCTTT	CASSTTGGKSEAFF
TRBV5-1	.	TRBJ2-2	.	TGCGCCAGCAGCTTGGGGCAGGGGTCCGGGGAGCTGTTTTTT	CASSLGQGSGELFF
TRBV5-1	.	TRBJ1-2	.	TGCGCCAGCAGCTTGGTTCGGGGGGAGGGCTTCGGCTACACCTTC	CASSLVRGEGFGYTF
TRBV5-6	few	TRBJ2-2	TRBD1	TGTGCCAGCAGAGACCACAGGGGGCTGTACACCGGGGAGCTGTTTTTT	CASRDHRGLYTGELFF
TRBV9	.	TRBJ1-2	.	TGTGCCAGCAGCTTCAAGCATGGGGGAGGGGATCCCTATGGCTACACCTTC	CASSFKHGGGDPYGYTF
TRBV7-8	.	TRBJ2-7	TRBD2	TGTGCCAGCAGCTCTGGGACTAGTTCCTACGAGCAGTACTTC	CASSSGTSSYEQYF
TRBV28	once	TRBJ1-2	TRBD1	TGTGCCAGCAGTTTGTCGGTGACAGGGAATGGCTACACCTTC	CASSLSVTGNGYTF
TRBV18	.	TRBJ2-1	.	TGTGCCAGCTCACCACGCCCCCGGACAGCTCAGAACAATGAGCAGTTCTTC	CASSPRPRTAQNNEQFF
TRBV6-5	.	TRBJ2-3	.	TGTGCCAGCAGTTACTCAATGGAGAATACGCAGTATTTT	CASSYSMENTQYF
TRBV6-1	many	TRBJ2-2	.	TGTGCCAGCACGTTGCCAACCGGGGAGCTGTTTTTT	CASTLPTGELFF
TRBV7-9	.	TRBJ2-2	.	TGTGCCAGCAGCTTACTTCTCGCGGTCGTCGCCGGGGAGCTGTTTTTT	CASSLLLAVVAGELFF
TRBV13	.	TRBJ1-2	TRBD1	TGTGCCAGCAGCTCCTCTACCGGGACAGGGGAATATGGCTACACCTTC	CASSSSTGTGEYGYTF
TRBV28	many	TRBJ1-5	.	TGTGCCAGCAGTTTCGTTAGCAATCAGCCCCAGCATTTT	CASSFVSNQPQHF
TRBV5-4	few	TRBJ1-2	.	TGTGCCAGCAGCTTGAAAATGCTAGAGAAAAGTGACTATGGCTACACCTTC	CASSLKMLEKSDYGYTF
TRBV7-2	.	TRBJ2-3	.	TGTGCCAGCAGCTGGGCTAGGGCCACAGATACGCAGTATTTT	CASSWARATDTQYF
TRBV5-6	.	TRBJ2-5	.	TGTGCCAGCAGCCCACTCCCTGGGAACCAAGAGACCCAGTACTTC	CASSPLPGNQETQYF
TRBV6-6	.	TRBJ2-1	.	TGTGCCAGCAGTTGGCGGGGCGGTGAGCAGTTCTTC	CASSWRGGEQFF
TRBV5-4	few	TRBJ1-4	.	TGTGCCAGCAGCAACCCGACAGGAGGTGATGAAAAACTGTTTTTT	CASSNPTGGDEKLFF
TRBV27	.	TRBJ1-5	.	TGTGCCAGCAGTTGGGGACTGAATAGCAATCAGCCCCAGCATTTT	CASSWGLNSNQPQHF
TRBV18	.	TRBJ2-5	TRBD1	TGTGCCAGCTCACCAGCGACAGGGAACCAAGAGACCCAGTACTTC	CASSPATGNQETQYF
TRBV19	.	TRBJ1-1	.	TGTGCCAGTAGCAGCTCCGCTACTGAAGCTTTCTTT	CASSSSATEAFF
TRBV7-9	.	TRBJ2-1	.	TGTGCCAGCAGCTTAGTACAGGGACTTTACAATGAGCAGTTCTTC	CASSLVQGLYNEQFF
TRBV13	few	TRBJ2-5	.	TGTGCCAGCAGCTTAGGCCCAGGGCCAGAGACCCAGTACTTC	CASSLGPGPETQYF
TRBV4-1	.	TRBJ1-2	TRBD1	TGCGCCAGCAGCCAAGATATGTCAGGACAGGTCTATGGCTACACCTTC	CASSQDMSGQVYGYTF
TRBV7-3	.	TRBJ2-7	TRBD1	TGTGCCAGCAGCCCCACGCCGGGACAGAGGCACGAGCAGTACTTC	CASSPTPGQRHEQYF
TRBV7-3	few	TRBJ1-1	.	TGTGCCAGCAGCTTAGCAGAAAACACTGAAGCTTTCTTT	CASSLAENTEAFF
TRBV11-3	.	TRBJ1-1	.	TGTGCCAGCAGCAATAACCAGAACACTGAAGCTTTCTTT	CASSNNQNTEAFF
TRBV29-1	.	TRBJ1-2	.	TGCAGCGTTGAAGGGAACTATGGCTACACCTTC	CSVEGNYGYTF
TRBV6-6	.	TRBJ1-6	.	TGTGCCAGCAGTTACGTGGGGGCCTTTAATTCACCCCTCCACTTT	CASSYVGAFNSPLHF
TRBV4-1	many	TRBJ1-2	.	TGCGCCAGCAGCCAAGAGAACAGGGCAACCTATGGCTACACCTTC	CASSQENRATYGYTF
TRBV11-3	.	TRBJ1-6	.	TGTGCCAGCAGCTCCAGGCTCAGCTTCTCCTATAATTCACCCCTCCACTTT	CASSSRLSFSYNSPLHF
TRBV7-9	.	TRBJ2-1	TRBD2	TGTGCCAGCAGCTTCTTAGCGGGGGGGCACTTTGAGCAGTTCTTC	CASSFLAGGHFEQFF
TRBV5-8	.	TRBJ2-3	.	TGTGCCAGCAGCTTGCGGACCACAGATACGCAGTATTTT	CASSLRTTDTQYF
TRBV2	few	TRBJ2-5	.	TGTGCCAGCAGGGATTTTCCGGGAACAGAGACCCAGTACTTC	CASRDFPGTETQYF
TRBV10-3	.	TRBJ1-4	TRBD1	TGTGCCATCAGTGAGTCGGGACAGGGAACTAATGAAAAACTGTTTTTT	CAISESGQGTNEKLFF
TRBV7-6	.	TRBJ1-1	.	TGTGCCAGCAGTTCAGACATCAACACTGAAGCTTTCTTT	CASSSDINTEAFF
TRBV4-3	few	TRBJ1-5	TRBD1	TGCGCCAGCAGCCGACCGGGACAGGGGAATCAGCCCCAGCATTTT	CASSRPGQGNQPQHF
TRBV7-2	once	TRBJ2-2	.	TGTGCCAGCAGCGATTTACCCGGGGAGCTGTTTTTT	CASSDLPGELFF
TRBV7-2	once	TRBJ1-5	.	TGTGCCAGCAGCCCCTGGAGCAATCAGCCCCAGCATTTT	CASSPWSNQPQHF
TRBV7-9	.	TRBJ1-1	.	TGTGCCAGCAGCTTATCGGGGGCGTACACTGAAGCTTTCTTT	CASSLSGAYTEAFF
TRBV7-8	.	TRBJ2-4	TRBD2	TGTGCCTCCGGGGAGGGTTTAACCAAAAACATTCAGTACTTC	CASGEGLTKNIQYF
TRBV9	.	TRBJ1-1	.	TGTGCCAGCAGCGTAGATGGCGGGGGAAGGGGCACTGAAGCTTTCTTT	CASSVDGGGRGTEAFF
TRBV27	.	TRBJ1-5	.	TGTGCCAGCAGTTTATCGGGGACGGGGAATCAGCCCCAGCATTTT	CASSLSGTGNQPQHF
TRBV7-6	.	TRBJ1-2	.	TGTGCCAGCAGCTTAGTCGGAGGGGGTGGCTACACCTTC	CASSLVGGGGYTF
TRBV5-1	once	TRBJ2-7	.	TGCGCCAGCAGCAAGGATTTGAGAGAGCAGTACTTC	CASSKDLREQYF
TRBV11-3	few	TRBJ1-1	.	TGTGCCAGCAGCCCTAATCAGAACACTGAAGCTTTCTTT	CASSPNQNTEAFF
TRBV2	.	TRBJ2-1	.	TGTGCCAGCATATTCTACAATGAGCAGTTCTTC	CASIFYNEQFF
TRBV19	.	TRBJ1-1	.	TGTGCCAGTAGGATAAAGGCCGGGAACACTGAAGCTTTCTTT	CASRIKAGNTEAFF
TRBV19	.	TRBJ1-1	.	TGTGCCAGTAGTATACGGGAAGGGTCTGAAGCTTTCTTT	CASSIREGSEAFF